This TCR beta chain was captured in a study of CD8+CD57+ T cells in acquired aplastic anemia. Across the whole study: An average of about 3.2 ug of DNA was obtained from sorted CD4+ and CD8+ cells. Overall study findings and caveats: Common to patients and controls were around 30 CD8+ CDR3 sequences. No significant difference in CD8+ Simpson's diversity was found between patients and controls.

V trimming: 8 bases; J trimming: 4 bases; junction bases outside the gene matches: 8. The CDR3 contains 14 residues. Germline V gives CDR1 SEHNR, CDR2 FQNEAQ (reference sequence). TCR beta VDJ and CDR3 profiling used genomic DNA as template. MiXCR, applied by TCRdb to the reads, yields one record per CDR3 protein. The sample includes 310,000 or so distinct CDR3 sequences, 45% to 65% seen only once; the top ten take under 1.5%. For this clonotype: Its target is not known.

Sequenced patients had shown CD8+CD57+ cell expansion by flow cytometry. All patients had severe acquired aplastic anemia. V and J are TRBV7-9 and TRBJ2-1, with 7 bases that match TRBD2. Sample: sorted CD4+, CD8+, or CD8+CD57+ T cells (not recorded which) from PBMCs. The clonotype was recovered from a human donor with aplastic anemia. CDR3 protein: CASSGRAPYNEQFF. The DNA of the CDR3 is TGTGCCAGCTCTGGGAGGGCCCCATACAATGAGCAGTTCTTC. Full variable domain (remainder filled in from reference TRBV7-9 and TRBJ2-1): DTGVSQNPRHKITKRGQNVTFRCDPISEHNRLYWYRQTLGQGPEFLTYFQNEAQLEKSRLLSDRFSAERPKGSFSTLEIQRTEQGDSAMYLCASSGRAPYNEQFFGPGTRLTVL.